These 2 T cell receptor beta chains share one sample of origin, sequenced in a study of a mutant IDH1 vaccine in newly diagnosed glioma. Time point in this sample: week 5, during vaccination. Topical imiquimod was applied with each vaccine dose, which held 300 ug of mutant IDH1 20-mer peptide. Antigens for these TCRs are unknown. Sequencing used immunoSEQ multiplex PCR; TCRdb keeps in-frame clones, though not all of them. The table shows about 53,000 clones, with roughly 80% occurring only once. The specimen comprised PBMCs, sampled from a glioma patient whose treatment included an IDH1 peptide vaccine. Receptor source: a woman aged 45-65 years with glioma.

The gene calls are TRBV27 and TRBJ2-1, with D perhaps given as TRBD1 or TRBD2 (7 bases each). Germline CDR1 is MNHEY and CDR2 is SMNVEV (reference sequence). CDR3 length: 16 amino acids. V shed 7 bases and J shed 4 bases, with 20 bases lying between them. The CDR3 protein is CASTFRAGQYYNEQFF. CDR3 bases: TGTGCCAGCACCTTCCGAGCGGGACAGTATTACAATGAGCAGTTCTTC.

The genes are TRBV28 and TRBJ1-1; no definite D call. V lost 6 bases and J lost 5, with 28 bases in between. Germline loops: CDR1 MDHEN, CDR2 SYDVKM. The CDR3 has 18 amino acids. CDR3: CASSPLILGWVIRTEAFF. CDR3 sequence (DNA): TGTGCCAGCAGCCCCCTGATCCTCGGATGGGTTATCAGGACTGAAGCTTTCTTT.